The 18 T cell receptor beta chains below all came from one sample that was sequenced in a study of T cells in Graves' hyperthyroidism and ophthalmopathy. RNA transcripts were the template for amplifying TCR beta CDR3 regions. First-round RT-PCR of the TCR CDR3 relied on the HTBI primer set. TCRdb reprocessed the multiplex PCR reads via MiXCR and lists one record per CDR3 protein. The data show some 300,000 distinct CDR3 sequences, roughly 19% seen once. The sample taken for sequencing was blood. These receptor sequences come from a man aged 50 to 60 with Graves' ophthalmopathy.

This clonotype was detected many times. This chain uses TRBV20-1 with TRBJ2-5, with TRBD2 as a possible D gene (5 bases). The germline V and J ends were trimmed by 4 bases and 0 bases, with 9 bases remaining between them. Germline CDR1 reads DFQATT; CDR2 reads SNEGSKA (reference sequence). The CDR3 length is 13 residues. CDR3 in amino acids: CSATSRDQETQYF. CDR3 DNA: TGCAGTGCTACCTCGCGGGACCAAGAGACCCAGTACTTC.

The CDR3: CASSYDLGTGELFF. Here the CDR3 DNA reads TGTGCCAGCAGTTACGACCTGGGGACCGGGGAGCTGTTTTTT. The V and J genes are TRBV6-5 and TRBJ2-2; D is unclear. With 2 bases removed from V and 5 bases from J, the gap between germline ends came to 9 bases. Germline V CDR1 and CDR2: MNHEY, SVGAGI. There are 14 residues in the CDR3.

This clonotype was recorded at least ten times. The rearrangement joins TRBV6-2 or TRBV6-3 to TRBJ2-2; D is possibly TRBD2 (5 bases). This CDR3 is built from 16 residues. The germline V gene encodes CDR1 MNHEY and CDR2 SVGEGT. V lost 5 bases to trimming and J lost 3 bases, with 16 bases between them. CDR3 amino acids: CASSSPRGRYTGELFF. For the CDR3, the DNA is TGTGCCAGCAGTAGCCCCCGGGGAAGGTACACCGGGGAGCTGTTTTTT.

In DNA, the CDR3 is TGCAGTGCACTGGGACAGGGGTGGGGAGATACGCAGTATTTT. It translates to CSALGQGWGDTQYF. The V gene is TRBV20-1, the J gene TRBJ2-3; 10 bases agree with TRBD1. The germline gives CDR1 DFQATT, CDR2 SNEGSKA (reference sequence). The CDR3 spans 14 residues. V gave up 6 bases and J gave up 5 bases; unmatched junction bases: 8.

This clonotype was picked up many times. Germline and junction disagree at one end, which may indicate a read error. V gene TRBV30 combines with J gene TRBJ1-3; 7 nucleotides line up with TRBD1. There are 14 residues in the CDR3. Germline loops: CDR1 GTSNPN, CDR2 SVGIG (reference sequence). In DNA, the CDR3 is TGTGCCTGGAACCTAGGGACAGTCGGAAACACCACATATTTT. Translated, it gives CAWNLGTVGNTTYF. Variable domain in full (rest from reference TRBV30 and TRBJ1-3): SQTIHQWPATLVQPVGSPLSLECTVEGTSNPNLYWYRQAAGRGLQLLFYSVGIGQISSEVPQNLSASRPQDRQFILSSKKLLLSDSGFYLCAWNLGTVGNTTYFGEGSWLTVV.

The chain links TRBV20-1 to TRBJ1-4; D unclear. V lost 3 bases to trimming and J lost 9 bases, with 11 bases between them. The V gene's germline CDR1 is DFQATT and CDR2 SNEGSKA (reference sequence). The CDR3 length is 12 residues. CDR3 nucleotides: TGCAGTGCTAGTTTCCAGGAGAAAAAACTGTTTTTT. Its protein is CSASFQEKKLFF.

This clonotype was observed a handful of times. J is TRBJ1-3 and V is TRBV7-2; D is unclear. CDR1 is SGHTA, CDR2 FQGNSA, per germline. CDR3 length: 16 residues. The ends were cut back, 6 bases at V and 0 bases at J, with 15 bases in the middle. The CDR3 DNA is TGTGCCAGCAGTTTTAGTGACGGTTACTCTGGAAACACCATATATTTT. This gives the protein CASSFSDGYSGNTIYF. Drawing the rest from reference TRBV7-2 and TRBJ1-3, the complete variable domain is GAGVSQSPSNKVTEKGKDVELRCDPISGHTALYWYRQSLGQGLEFLIYFQGNSAPDKSGLPSDRFSAERTGGSVSTLTIQRTQQEDSAVYLCASSFSDGYSGNTIYFGEGSWLTVV.

Many counts were recorded for this clonotype. This chain uses TRBV29-1 with TRBJ1-5; 7 bases align to TRBD1. CDR3 length: 14 residues. Trimming at V came to 3 bases and at J to 5 bases, leaving 7 bases not matched to a gene. Germline CDR1 SQVTM, CDR2 ANQGSEA. The DNA of the CDR3 is TGCAGCGTTGAGACAGGGAGGAGTGATCAGCCCCAGCATTTT. This gives the protein CSVETGRSDQPQHF. Complete variable domain (other parts from reference TRBV29-1 and TRBJ1-5): SAVISQKPSRDICQRGTSLTIQCQVDSQVTMMFWYRQQPGQSLTLIATANQGSEATYESGFVIDKFPISRPNLTFSTLTVSNMSPEDSSIYLCSVETGRSDQPQHFGDGTRLSIL.

Only a few counts were recorded for this clonotype. The rearrangement uses TRBV27 and TRBJ2-1; D uncertain. V lost 7 bases, J lost 0 bases, and 10 bases lay in between. Per germline, CDR1 MNHEY and CDR2 SMNVEV (reference sequence). The CDR3 is made up of 14 amino acids. The CDR3 DNA follows: TGTGCCAGCAAAACACCAAGCTCCTACAATGAGCAGTTCTTC. Translating it yields CASKTPSSYNEQFF.

The sample holds a few counts of this clonotype. The gene calls are TRBV6-5 and TRBJ2-7; perhaps TRBD2 as D (5 bases). Germline assignment: CDR1 MNHEY and CDR2 SVGAGI. The V end was cut by 0 bases, the J end by 1 base, with 13 bases between. The CDR3 length is 16 residues. The DNA of the CDR3 is TGTGCCAGCAGTTACTCGAACCCCGGACTTTCCTACGAGCAGTACTTC. This encodes CASSYSNPGLSYEQYF.

The gene calls are TRBV20-1 and TRBJ1-2; D uncertain. Germline CDR1 and CDR2: DFQATT and SNEGSKA (reference sequence). The V gene lost 5 bases and the J gene lost 2 bases, with 9 bases spanning the gap. The CDR3 is 12 amino acids. The CDR3: CSAWVLNYGYTF. The CDR3 DNA follows: TGCAGTGCTTGGGTTCTAAACTATGGCTACACCTTC.

This clonotype has a count of ten or more. The genes are TRBV7-3 and TRBJ2-1; TRBD2 agrees at 13 bases. The CDR3 covers 15 residues. J was trimmed by 9 bases and V by 5 bases; bases with no gene match: 7. Germline V lookup: CDR1 SGHTA, CDR2 FQGTGA. In DNA, the CDR3 is TGTGCCAGCAGCCCGCGGACTAGCGGGAGTGGTGAGCAGTTCTTC. Encoded protein: CASSPRTSGSGEQFF.

This clonotype was seen repeatedly, ten times or more. The chain joins TRBV5-1 to TRBJ2-7; D remains unclear. V was shortened by 0 bases and J by 2 bases, with 9 bases between the two germline ends. The CDR3 runs to 14 residues. Germline CDR1 is SGHRS and CDR2 is YFSETQ. CDR3 residues: CASSLVGSAYEQYF. In DNA form, the CDR3 reads TGCGCCAGCAGCTTGGTTGGGTCAGCCTACGAGCAGTACTTC.

Many counts were recorded for this clonotype. The chain carries TRBV6-1 and TRBJ1-2; D is perhaps TRBD1 (6 bases). The CDR3 extends over 15 amino acids. Trimming pared 5 bases from V and 4 bases from J, leaving 17 bases between. The germline V gene encodes CDR1 MNHNS and CDR2 SASEGT. CDR3 in amino acids: CASSRQEGWGYGYTF. CDR3 DNA sequence: TGTGCCAGCAGTCGACAGGAGGGTTGGGGCTATGGCTACACCTTC.

A note on this clonotype: A clone one base away is much larger, so this may be a read error. V and J are TRBV9 and TRBJ2-5, with D possibly being TRBD1 or TRBD2 (6 bases each). The germline gives CDR1 SGDLS, CDR2 YYNGEE. Trimming took 7 bases from V and 5 from J, leaving 21 bases between them. This CDR3 comprises 15 residues. The CDR3, as DNA: TGTGCCAGCGGCGCCCGGGGAGGAGGGGGGGAGACCCAGTACTTC. This translates into CASGARGGGGETQYF.

This clonotype was seen many times. This chain uses TRBV11-1 with TRBJ2-1; D uncertain. This CDR3 has 14 residues. Germline V gene sequence: CDR1 SGHAT, CDR2 FQDESV (reference sequence). The V end lost 3 bases, the J end lost 0 bases, and 6 bases lay between the germline ends. CDR3 region: CASSFLSSYNEQFF. CDR3 DNA sequence: TGTGCCAGCAGCTTCCTGAGCTCCTACAATGAGCAGTTCTTC.

This clonotype has more than one count but fewer than ten. The chain recombines TRBV28 with TRBJ2-1; D might be TRBD1 (5 bases). CDR1 is MDHEN and CDR2 is SYDVKM in the germline V gene. The CDR3 consists of 14 residues. Trimming took 7 bases from V and 0 from J, leaving 10 bases between them. In nucleotides, the CDR3 is TGTGCCAGCAATTGGGGCTCCTCCTACAATGAGCAGTTCTTC. It translates to CASNWGSSYNEQFF.

This clonotype has a count of ten or more. V and J are TRBV5-1 and TRBJ2-2, with 9 bases lining up with TRBD1. V was clipped by 0 bases and J by 3 bases; unmatched bases: 6. CDR3 length: 17 amino acids. CDR1 and CDR2 from the germline V gene are SGHRS and YFSETQ. CDR3 bases: TGCGCCAGCAGCTTGGGACGAAGGACAGGGGACACCGGGGAGCTGTTTTTT. Translating gives CASSLGRRTGDTGELFF. The whole variable domain, remainder taken from reference TRBV5-1 and TRBJ2-2, is KAGVTQTPRYLIKTRGQQVTLSCSPISGHRSVSWYQQTPGQGLQFLFEYFSETQRNKGNFPGRFSGRQFSNSRSEMNVSTLELGDSALYLCASSLGRRTGDTGELFFGEGSRLTVL.